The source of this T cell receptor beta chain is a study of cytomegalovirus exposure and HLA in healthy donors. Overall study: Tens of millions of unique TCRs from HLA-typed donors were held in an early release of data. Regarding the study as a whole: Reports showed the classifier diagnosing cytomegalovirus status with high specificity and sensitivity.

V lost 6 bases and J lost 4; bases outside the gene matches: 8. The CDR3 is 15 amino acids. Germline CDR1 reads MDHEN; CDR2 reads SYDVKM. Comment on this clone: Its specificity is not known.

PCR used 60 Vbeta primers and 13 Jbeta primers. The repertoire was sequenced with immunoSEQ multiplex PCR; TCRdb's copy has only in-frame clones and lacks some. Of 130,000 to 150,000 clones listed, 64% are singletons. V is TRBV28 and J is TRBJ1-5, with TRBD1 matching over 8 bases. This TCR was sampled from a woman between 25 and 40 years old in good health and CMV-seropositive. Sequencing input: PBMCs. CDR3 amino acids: CASRDRQGKNQPQHF. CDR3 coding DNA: TGTGCCAGCAGGGATAGACAGGGGAAAAATCAGCCCCAGCATTTT.